This T cell receptor beta chain was observed in a study of blood T cells in healthy people across ages. A sample-barcoded 5' primer and a J-beta primer mix were used in a second PCR of roughly 7 to 11 cycles. TCRdb ran MiXCR on the 5' RACE reads and lists one entry per CDR3 protein. The sample has roughly 1.7 million distinct CDR3 sequences; 34% are singletons. The draw of peripheral blood yielded roughly 9.1 milliliters from each donor. Sequenced input: blood. The receptor was derived from a woman aged 30 to 39 in good health.

The CDR3 nucleotides read TGCAGCGTTGAATATCCCCTAGGTGAGCAGTACTTC. Translation: CSVEYPLGEQYF. The chain combines TRBV29-1 with TRBJ2-5; D uncertain. V gave up 2 bases and J gave up 11 bases, with 15 bases separating them. CDR3 size: 12 residues. Per germline, CDR1 SQVTM and CDR2 ANQGSEA.